These T cell receptor beta chains were read from a single sample in a study of blood T cell repertoires in COVID-19. Produced via immunoSEQ multiplex PCR; TCRdb's table is partial and in-frame only. The sample consists of some 120,000 clones, 90% of them appearing once. The source material was peripheral blood. The receptors here all came from a man aged 60 to 75 with COVID-19, enrolled during active disease. Both conserved end residues are part of each CDR3. The order of the fields is J gene, D gene, V gene, clone size, CDR3 DNA, CDR3 protein. A D gene is named only where the DNA matches it firmly. Where a row states a size, it is once, few, many or the class of an expanded clone; other rows omit it.

>TRBJ1-1|-|TRBV6-2/TRBV6-3|-
TGTGCCAGCAGTTACGGAGGGATTGGAGCTTTCTTT
CASSYGGIGAFF
>TRBJ1-1|-|TRBV18|-
TGTGCCAGCTCACCAGCGGGGAGGGGGGCTGAAGCTTTCTTT
CASSPAGRGAEAFF
>TRBJ1-2|-|TRBV7-8|-
TGTGCCAGCAGCTTAGTTGGGGGGGCGAATAACTATGGCTACACCTTC
CASSLVGGANNYGYTF
>TRBJ2-7|-|TRBV5-6|-
TGTGCCAGCAGCCAGTGGGGGGCCTACGAGCAGTACTTC
CASSQWGAYEQYF
>TRBJ1-2|-|TRBV5-4|-
TGTGCCAGCAGCCATGCCCGGTCCAACTATGGCTACACCTTC
CASSHARSNYGYTF
>TRBJ2-5|TRBD1|TRBV30|-
TGTGCCTGGAACGGACAGGCGCAAGAGACCCAGTACTTC
CAWNGQAQETQYF
>TRBJ2-5|TRBD1|TRBV7-7|-
TGTGCTAGCAGCTTCGGGACAGGGGGAGAGACCCAGTACTTC
CASSFGTGGETQYF
>TRBJ2-1|TRBD2|TRBV5-1|-
TGCGCCAGCAGCTTGGCCGGGACTAACTCCTACAATGAGCAGTTCTTC
CASSLAGTNSYNEQFF
>TRBJ1-1|-|TRBV11-3|once
TGTGCCAGCAGCATCACAGAGAACACTGAAGCTTTCTTT
CASSITENTEAFF
>TRBJ2-7|-|TRBV11-2|-
TGTGCCAGCAGCTTAGATGGCGGGATAGGCGGGTACGAGCAGTACTTC
CASSLDGGIGGYEQYF
>TRBJ2-7|TRBD1|TRBV28|-
TGTGCCAGCCGAAGCCGGGACAGGGGCGACTTTACCTACGAGCAGTACTTC
CASRSRDRGDFTYEQYF
>TRBJ2-1|TRBD2|TRBV5-1|-
TGCGCCAGCAGCTTGGTAGCCAGGACTAGCAGGAACAATGAGCAGTTCTTC
CASSLVARTSRNNEQFF
>TRBJ2-3|TRBD1|TRBV19|-
TGTGCCAGTAATAACCCCCGGGACAGGGCGGGGGATACGCAGTATTTT
CASNNPRDRAGDTQYF
>TRBJ1-4|TRBD1|TRBV5-1|-
TGCGCCAGCAGCTACATTCCCCATTGGACAGGGGTCGGGACTAATGAAAAACTGTTTTTT
CASSYIPHWTGVGTNEKLFF
>TRBJ2-2|TRBD1|TRBV2|-
TGTGCCAGCAGTCTAATGGACAGGGGAACCGGGGAGCTGTTTTTT
CASSLMDRGTGELFF
>TRBJ1-2|TRBD1|TRBV7-9|-
TGTGCCAGCAGCGTCCAGGGGGCTGGCTATGGCTACACCTTC
CASSVQGAGYGYTF
>TRBJ2-7|TRBD2|TRBV7-3|-
TGTGCCAGCAGCCCCCCTCGGACTAGCGGGGAGGGGGGCTACGAGCAGTACTTC
CASSPPRTSGEGGYEQYF
>TRBJ1-3|-|TRBV5-1|-
TGCGCCAGCAGCTTGACTGGACAGACTACTGGAAACACCATATATTTT
CASSLTGQTTGNTIYF
>TRBJ2-7|-|TRBV24-1|-
TGTGCCACCAGTGATTCCCGTCGGGGGACCTACGAGCAGTACTTC
CATSDSRRGTYEQYF
>TRBJ2-5|-|TRBV3-1/TRBV3-2|-
TGTGCCAGCAGCCTCGAGGGGGATTTGGAGACCCAGTACTTC
CASSLEGDLETQYF
>TRBJ1-3|TRBD1|TRBV18|-
TGTGCCAGCTCACCTACGTTCGGGACAGGGACTACTGGAAACACCATATATTTT
CASSPTFGTGTTGNTIYF
>TRBJ2-3|-|TRBV5-1|-
TGCGCCAGCAGCCCGCTTGAGGGCGGCACAGATACGCAGTATTTT
CASSPLEGGTDTQYF
>TRBJ1-2|-|TRBV19|-
TGTGCCAGTAGCATCAGATTAAACTATGGCTACACCTTC
CASSIRLNYGYTF
>TRBJ1-1|-|TRBV7-9|-
TGTGCCAGCAGCTTAGCGACAGAGCACACTCGAGCTTTCTTT
CASSLATEHTRAFF
>TRBJ2-2|-|TRBV20-1|-
TGCAGTGCTAGTCCTCTAGCAGGGGAAACCGGGGAGCTGTTTTTT
CSASPLAGETGELFF
>TRBJ2-1|TRBD1|TRBV25-1|-
TGTGCCAGCATCGGGACAGAATACAATGAGCAGTTCTTC
CASIGTEYNEQFF
>TRBJ2-7|TRBD2|TRBV4-1|-
TGCGCCAGCAGCCACGGACTAGCGGACTACGAGCAGTACTTC
CASSHGLADYEQYF
>TRBJ1-2|TRBD1|TRBV5-1|-
TGCGCCAGCAGCTTGGGACAGGGGACCTATGGCTACACCTTC
CASSLGQGTYGYTF
>TRBJ1-2|TRBD1|TRBV19|-
TGTGCCAGTAGTTTTTCCGGGACAGGAAAAGGCTACACCTTC
CASSFSGTGKGYTF
>TRBJ2-2|-|TRBV10-3|-
TGTGCCATCAGGACGACAACTCCTTACACCGGGGAGCTGTTTTTT
CAIRTTTPYTGELFF
>TRBJ1-6|-|TRBV6-6|-
TGTGCCAGCAGTTACCAGAATTCACCCCTCCACTTT
CASSYQNSPLHF
>TRBJ1-2|-|TRBV11-2|-
TGTGCCAGCAGCCCAAAAGGGTTTCGGGGAACGGGCTACACCTTC
CASSPKGFRGTGYTF
>TRBJ1-2|-|TRBV14|few
TGTGCCAGCAGCCAAGAACAGGGTTCATTTAATGGCTACACCTTC
CASSQEQGSFNGYTF
>TRBJ2-7|-|TRBV14|-
TGTGCCAGCAGCCAAGACAGGCCCCTCAAGCAGTACTTC
CASSQDRPLKQYF
>TRBJ2-7|-|TRBV4-1|-
TGCGCCAGCAGCCCCTCGGGGGGCGGGAGCTACGAGCAGTACTTC
CASSPSGGGSYEQYF
>TRBJ2-3|TRBD1|TRBV24-1|once
TGTGCCACCAGTGATTTATCGGGCCGGGACAGGGAGACAGATACGCAGTATTTT
CATSDLSGRDRETDTQYF